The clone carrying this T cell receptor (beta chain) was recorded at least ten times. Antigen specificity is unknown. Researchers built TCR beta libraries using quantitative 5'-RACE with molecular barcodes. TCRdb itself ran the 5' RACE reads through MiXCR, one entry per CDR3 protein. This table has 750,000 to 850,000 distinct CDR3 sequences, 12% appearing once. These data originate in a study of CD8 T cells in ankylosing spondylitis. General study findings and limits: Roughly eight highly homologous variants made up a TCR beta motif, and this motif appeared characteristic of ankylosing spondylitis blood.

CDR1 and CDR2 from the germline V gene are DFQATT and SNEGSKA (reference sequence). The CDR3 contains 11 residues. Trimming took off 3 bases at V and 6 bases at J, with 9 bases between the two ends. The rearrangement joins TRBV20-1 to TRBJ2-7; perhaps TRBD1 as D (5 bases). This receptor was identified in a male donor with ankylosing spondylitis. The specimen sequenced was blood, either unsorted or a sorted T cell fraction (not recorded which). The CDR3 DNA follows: TGCAGTGCTAGCCAGGGCGGCGAGCAGTACTTC. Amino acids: CSASQGGEQYF.